The T cell receptor (beta chain) described here comes from a study of blood T cell repertoires in COVID-19. The CDR3 sequence is 15 residues long. Germline CDR1 MNHEY, CDR2 SVGEGT. Trimming took 4 bases from V and 0 from J; bases not matched to a gene: 5. In the source study's methods: Researchers report that nucleated cell counts were estimated from reference gene primer amplification. Sequenced by immunoSEQ multiplex PCR; TCRdb stores in-frame clones only, minus some. V, J and clone size are those of that table, while D and trimming were read from the DNA. The sample holds about 40,000 clones, around 90% seen once. This clone was observed once.

The chain is built from TRBV6-2 or TRBV6-3 and TRBJ2-7; TRBD2 agrees at 8 bases. Sequenced material: peripheral blood. The sequence was collected from a man aged 50 to 60 with active COVID-19. CDR3 coding DNA: TGTGCCAGCAGTTCCTGGACTAGCTCCTCCTACGAGCAGTACTTC. Translation: CASSSWTSSSYEQYF.